This is a list of T cell receptor beta chains from one sample in a study of cytomegalovirus exposure and HLA in healthy donors. Method: immunoSEQ multiplex PCR; TCRdb's copy keeps in-frame clones and lacks some. This sample has a few hundred thousand clones, with approximately 87% found just once. Sample: PBMCs. Receptors originate from a woman aged 18-35 years in good health and CMV-seronegative. Both conserved end residues are part of each CDR3. Fields, in order: J gene, clone size, V gene, D gene, CDR3 protein, CDR3 DNA. A D gene is named only where the DNA matches it firmly. Clone size, where shown, is once, few, many, or a class for clones that have expanded.

>TRBJ2-3|NA|TRBV12-5|TRBD1
CASGLVRGQGGTDTQYF
TGTGCTAGTGGTTTGGTACGTGGACAGGGGGGCACAGATACGCAGTATTTT
>TRBJ2-7|NA|TRBV7-9|TRBD1
CASSASGGYEQYF
TGTGCCAGCAGCGCCTCAGGGGGCTACGAGCAGTACTTC
>TRBJ1-6|NA|TRBV5-1|NA
CASSPKDRNSPLHF
TGCGCCAGCAGCCCAAAAGATCGGAATTCACCCCTCCACTTT
>TRBJ1-2|NA|TRBV15|NA
CATSPERVPGGYTF
TGTGCCACATCCCCCGAACGGGTTCCGGGTGGCTACACCTTC
>TRBJ2-7|NA|TRBV18|NA
CASSASDEQYF
TGTGCCAGCTCAGCGTCCGACGAGCAGTACTTC
>TRBJ2-7|NA|TRBV19|TRBD1
CASSAGTGPAYEQYF
TGTGCCAGTAGTGCCGGGACAGGTCCCGCCTACGAGCAGTACTTC
>TRBJ2-3|NA|TRBV30|NA
CAWSGSGASTDTQYF
TGTGCCTGGAGTGGGAGCGGTGCTAGCACAGATACGCAGTATTTT
>TRBJ2-1|NA|TRBV27|TRBD1
CASSSGGAIEYNEQFF
TGTGCCAGCAGTTCAGGGGGAGCGATAGAATACAATGAGCAGTTCTTC
>TRBJ1-1|NA|TRBV5-1|TRBD1
CASNPGTGVMNTEAFF
TGCGCCAGCAACCCCGGGACAGGGGTCATGAACACTGAAGCTTTCTTT
>TRBJ2-2|NA|TRBV15|TRBD1
CATSREGTGGPGELFF
TGTGCCACCAGCAGAGAAGGGACAGGGGGCCCCGGGGAGCTGTTTTTT
>TRBJ2-5|NA|TRBV4-1|TRBD2
CASSRGLVATQYF
TGCGCCAGCAGCCGGGGACTAGTGGCGACCCAGTACTTC
>TRBJ2-1|NA|TRBV19|TRBD1
CASSRGQGARFEQFF
TGTGCCAGTAGTAGGGGCCAGGGGGCGCGCTTTGAGCAGTTCTTC
>TRBJ1-1|NA|TRBV25-1|NA
CASSEGRGGGMNTEAFF
TGTGCCAGCAGTGAGGGGAGGGGGGGCGGTATGAACACTGAAGCTTTCTTT
>TRBJ2-1|once|TRBV7-2|TRBD1
CASSFDRASYNEQFF
TGTGCCAGCAGCTTTGACAGGGCCTCCTACAATGAGCAGTTCTTC
>TRBJ2-2|NA|TRBV27|NA
CASSPSGFWLDTGELFF
TGTGCCAGCAGTCCTTCGGGATTCTGGTTGGACACCGGGGAGCTGTTTTTT
>TRBJ1-2|NA|TRBV25-1|TRBD1
CASRSTGAGYGYTF
TGTGCCAGCAGATCGACAGGGGCGGGCTATGGCTACACCTTC
>TRBJ2-5|NA|TRBV9|TRBD2
CASSPIAGPKETQYF
TGTGCCAGCAGCCCTATAGCGGGACCGAAAGAGACCCAGTACTTC
>TRBJ2-5|NA|TRBV5-1|TRBD1
CASSTPGTGHETQYF
TGCGCCAGCAGCACACCCGGGACAGGGCATGAAACCCAGTACTTC
>TRBJ2-3|once|TRBV27|NA
CASSFWQSFPDTQYF
TGTGCCAGCAGTTTCTGGCAGTCCTTCCCAGATACGCAGTATTTT
>TRBJ1-4|NA|TRBV4-3|NA
CASSRGESPAEKLFF
TGCGCCAGCAGCCGGGGGGAAAGCCCAGCTGAAAAACTGTTTTTT
>TRBJ1-6|NA|TRBV7-2|TRBD1
CASSKRAGQGSSPLHF
TGTGCCAGCAGCAAGCGCGCGGGACAGGGGAGTTCACCCCTCCACTTT
>TRBJ1-1|NA|TRBV28|TRBD1
CASSLGDRGRAFF
TGTGCCAGCAGTTTAGGAGACAGGGGGCGGGCTTTCTTT
>TRBJ2-3|NA|TRBV25-1|TRBD2
CASSVSGGTDTQYF
TGTGCCAGCAGTGTGTCGGGAGGAACAGATACGCAGTATTTT
>TRBJ1-1|NA|TRBV28|NA
CASSFGGANTEAFF
TGTGCCAGCAGTTTTGGAGGGGCGAACACTGAAGCTTTCTTT
>TRBJ2-1|NA|TRBV27|TRBD1
CASSFRGATGGSYNEQFF
TGTGCCAGCAGTTTCCGTGGGGCAACAGGGGGCTCCTACAATGAGCAGTTCTTC
>TRBJ1-2|NA|TRBV5-1|NA
CASSLEGAGGYTF
TGCGCCAGCAGCTTAGAGGGCGCGGGAGGCTACACCTTC
>TRBJ2-7|NA|TRBV5-1|TRBD1
CASSHGQDPYEQYF
TGCGCCAGCAGCCACGGACAGGACCCCTACGAGCAGTACTTC
>TRBJ2-7|NA|TRBV28|NA
CASSQGQSYEQYF
TGTGCCAGCAGCCAAGGACAGAGCTACGAGCAGTACTTC
>TRBJ2-7|NA|TRBV27|TRBD1
CASSKSGQGYEQYF
TGTGCCAGCAGTAAATCGGGACAGGGCTACGAGCAGTACTTC
>TRBJ1-5|few|TRBV25-1|NA
CASSEPFEGRPQHF
TGTGCCAGCAGTGAACCCTTTGAGGGTCGGCCCCAGCATTTT
>TRBJ2-7|NA|TRBV11-2|TRBD2
CASSTGLAGKSSYEQYF
TGTGCCAGCAGTACGGGACTAGCGGGAAAGAGCTCCTACGAGCAGTACTTC
>TRBJ2-7|NA|TRBV29-1|NA
CSVRRGGEQYF
TGCAGCGTTCGTCGGGGAGGCGAGCAGTACTTC
>TRBJ2-1|NA|TRBV5-1|TRBD2
CASSLAIRGSSYNEQFF
TGCGCCAGCAGCTTGGCGATCCGCGGGAGCTCCTACAATGAGCAGTTCTTC
>TRBJ2-7|NA|TRBV5-6|TRBD1
CASSPRDREVYEQYF
TGTGCCAGCAGCCCCCGGGACAGGGAAGTCTACGAGCAGTACTTC
>TRBJ2-1|NA|TRBV15|TRBD2
CATSRGTSGSSYNEQFF
TGTGCCACCAGCAGAGGGACTAGCGGGAGCTCCTACAATGAGCAGTTCTTC
>TRBJ2-2|few|TRBV5-1|NA
CASSVSSLGELFF
TGCGCCAGCAGCGTATCCTCACTCGGGGAGCTGTTTTTT
>TRBJ1-1|few|TRBV23-1|TRBD1
CASSQHERQGSEAFF
TGCGCCAGCAGTCAACACGAACGACAGGGATCTGAAGCTTTCTTT
>TRBJ2-1|once|TRBV7-2|TRBD1
CASRRTGTGVNEQFF
TGTGCCAGCAGGCGAACCGGGACAGGGGTTAATGAGCAGTTCTTC
>TRBJ1-2|few|TRBV11-2|NA
CASSPQRTGKHGYTF
TGTGCCAGCAGCCCACAAAGAACAGGGAAACATGGCTACACCTTC
>TRBJ2-7|NA|TRBV5-6|TRBD1
CASSSRQGGAYEQYF
TGTGCCAGCAGCTCCAGACAGGGTGGGGCGTACGAGCAGTACTTC
>TRBJ2-1|once|TRBV13|TRBD2
CASSFTIQREALYNEQFF
TGTGCCAGCAGTTTCACAATCCAACGGGAGGCCCTTTACAATGAGCAGTTCTTC
>TRBJ1-5|few|TRBV7-6|NA
CASSSTGRDQPQHF
TGTGCCAGCAGCTCTACGGGGAGGGATCAGCCCCAGCATTTT
>TRBJ2-7|NA|TRBV7-9|NA
CASSLAVGGRNEQYF
TGTGCCAGCAGCTTAGCGGTGGGTGGGAGGAATGAGCAGTACTTC
>TRBJ1-5|NA|TRBV25-1|TRBD1
CASSRGQGGRYNQPQHF
TGTGCCAGCAGTAGGGGACAGGGGGGCCGCTACAATCAGCCCCAGCATTTT
>TRBJ2-1|NA|TRBV7-6|TRBD2
CASSLGRLAGTLDEQFF
TGTGCCAGCAGCTTAGGGAGACTAGCGGGAACCTTGGATGAGCAGTTCTTC
>TRBJ1-1|NA|TRBV29-1|NA
CSSEVGGEGEAFF
TGCAGCTCCGAGGTGGGGGGGGAGGGTGAAGCTTTCTTT
>TRBJ2-5|NA|TRBV4-1|NA
CASGPPGDGETQYF
TGCGCCTCCGGCCCGCCGGGAGATGGTGAGACCCAGTACTTC
>TRBJ2-7|NA|TRBV7-9|TRBD1
CASSPREPPGQSTYEQYF
TGTGCCAGCAGCCCAAGGGAACCCCCGGGACAGTCGACCTACGAGCAGTACTTC
>TRBJ1-4|NA|TRBV25-1|NA
CASSGGPANEKLFF
TGTGCCAGCAGCGGGGGGCCGGCTAATGAAAAACTGTTTTTT
>TRBJ2-7|NA|TRBV5-8|NA
CASSYSYEQYF
TGTGCCAGCAGTTACTCCTACGAGCAGTACTTC
>TRBJ2-6|NA|TRBV28|NA
CASSFFRGSGANVLTF
TGTGCCAGCAGTTTTTTTCGGGGCTCTGGGGCCAACGTCCTGACTTTC
>TRBJ2-1|NA|TRBV30|NA
CAWSGDQGGSYNEQFF
TGTGCCTGGAGTGGCGACCAGGGGGGCTCCTACAATGAGCAGTTCTTC
>TRBJ2-1|NA|TRBV4-1|TRBD2
CASSQQLAGGSYEQFF
TGCGCCAGCAGCCAACAGCTAGCGGGAGGAAGCTATGAGCAGTTCTTC